The clone carrying this T cell receptor beta chain was found many times. Its antigen is not identified. PCR involved 60 Vbeta and 13 Jbeta primers. TCRdb keeps only in-frame clones here, not all; method: immunoSEQ multiplex PCR. The table has roughly 200,000 clones, about 10% seen once; the top ten hold about 1.2%. The sample is drawn from a study of cytomegalovirus exposure and HLA in healthy donors. The overall study: Drawn from HLA-typed donors, 65 million to 100 million unique TCRs were held in an early data release. General observations from the study: It was reported that TCR beta sequences correctly inferred the HLA-A and HLA-B alleles for most subjects.

CDR1 is SNHLY and CDR2 is FYNNEI in the germline V gene. Trimming removed 2 bases at V and 5 bases at J, with 13 bases between. The CDR3 consists of 15 residues. Source material: PBMCs. The TCR sequence derives from a woman in her thirties in good health and CMV-seropositive. J is TRBJ1-5 and V is TRBV2; D remains ambiguous. CDR3 sequence: CASSELQPLYQPQHF. The DNA for the CDR3 is TGTGCCAGCAGTGAATTACAGCCGCTTTATCAGCCCCAGCATTTT.